One and the same sample provided the 8 T cell receptor beta chains below, sequenced in a study of cytomegalovirus exposure and HLA in healthy donors. In the PCR, 60 Vbeta and 13 Jbeta primers were used. The table came from immunoSEQ multiplex PCR; TCRdb's copy has only in-frame clones and leaves some out. The sample holds over 150,000 clones. The sequenced sample was PBMCs. These receptors all come from a boy between 5 and 17 years old in good health and CMV-seronegative.

The chain recombines TRBV28 with TRBJ1-6; 9 bases are a match to TRBD1. After removal of 2 bases from V and 10 bases from J, the junction contained 3 bases not matched to a gene. Germline V gene lookup returns CDR1 MDHEN and CDR2 SYDVKM. The CDR3 runs 14 residues. The CDR3 DNA reads as TGTGCCAGCAGTTTAGGGGACAGGGAATCACCCCTCCACTTT. Protein sequence: CASSLGDRESPLHF. The complete variable domain, with remaining parts taken from reference TRBV28 and TRBJ1-6, reads DVKVTQSSRYLVKRTGEKVFLECVQDMDHENMFWYRQDPGLGLRLIYFSYDVKMKEKGDIPEGYSVSREKKERFSLILESASTNQTSMYLCASSLGDRESPLHFGNGTRLTVT.

This sequence joins TRBV12-5 and TRBJ2-4; tentative D call: TRBD2 (7 bases). The ends were cut back, 7 bases at V and 3 bases at J, with 34 bases in the middle. CDR1 and CDR2 from the germline V gene are LGHNT and FRNRAP. This CDR3 has 21 residues. The CDR3 DNA reads TGTGCTAGTGCCCCAAGGGGGGAGAGGGGAGGGATCTCGGTGGGCAAAAACATTCAGTACTTC. Translating gives CASAPRGERGGISVGKNIQYF.

This chain uses TRBV7-9 with TRBJ1-1; D gene ambiguous. Germline values: CDR1 SEHNR, CDR2 FQNEAQ (reference sequence). Trimming took 1 base from V and 9 from J, leaving 9 bases between them. The CDR3 has 12 amino acids. CDR3 DNA sequence: TGTGCCAGCAGCTTAGGGCAGGCACAAGCTTTCTTT. Amino acid sequence: CASSLGQAQAFF.

V gene TRBV5-6 combines with J gene TRBJ1-3; possibly TRBD1 for D (6 bases). The CDR3 extends over 15 amino acids. Germline V CDR1 and CDR2: SGHDT, YYEEEE. Trimming cost V 4 bases and J 4 bases, with 15 bases left between them. The DNA for the CDR3 is TGTGCCAGCAGCCCCGTAGGGGGGGGCGGAAACACCATATATTTT. Protein: CASSPVGGGGNTIYF. The variable domain in full, with the rest retrieved from reference TRBV5-6 and TRBJ1-3, is DAGVTQSPTHLIKTRGQQVTLRCSPKSGHDTVSWYQQALGQGPQFIFQYYEEEERQRGNFPDRFSGHQFPNYSSELNVNALLLGDSALYLCASSPVGGGGNTIYFGEGSWLTVV.

The V and J genes are TRBV6-5 and TRBJ2-7, with 10 bases fitting TRBD1. With 4 bases clipped from V and 4 bases from J, the junction kept 4 bases outside the gene matches. This CDR3 contains 14 residues. Germline loops: CDR1 MNHEY, CDR2 SVGAGI. As DNA, the CDR3 is TGTGCCAGCAGTTTGGACAGGGGGAGGTACGAGCAGTACTTC. This sequence encodes CASSLDRGRYEQYF.

This rearrangement joins TRBV5-6 to TRBJ1-5, with TRBD1 matching 8 bases. The V and J ends lost 4 bases and 0 bases, in that order; junction bases with no gene match: 9. This CDR3 region has 17 residues. The germline V gene has CDR1 SGHDT and CDR2 YYEEEE. The CDR3: CASSKLTGGNSNQPQHF. CDR3 coding DNA: TGTGCCAGCAGCAAATTAACAGGGGGAAATAGCAATCAGCCCCAGCATTTT.

This chain uses TRBV5-8 with TRBJ1-1, with 10 bases matching TRBD1. CDR3 length equals 15 residues. Germline CDR1 reads SGHTS; CDR2 reads YDEGEE. Losses at the gene ends were 4 bases for V and 4 bases for J; bases not matched to a gene: 7. CDR3 DNA sequence: TGTGCCAGCAGCCCATGGACAGGGGGGCCCACTGAAGCTTTCTTT. Translation: CASSPWTGGPTEAFF.

V and J are TRBV4-2 and TRBJ2-7; TRBD1 is a possible D gene (6 bases). The ends were cut back, 3 bases at V and 5 bases at J, with 11 bases in the middle. The germline gives CDR1 LGHNA, CDR2 YNFKEQ. CDR3 size: 13 residues. CDR3 sequence (DNA): TGTGCCAGCAGCCATACAGGGTTCAACGAGCAGTACTTC. Amino acids: CASSHTGFNEQYF.